The 16 T cell receptor beta chains in this list originate from one sample, sequenced in a study of T cell responses to AZD1222 COVID-19 vaccine. The protocol was immunoSEQ multiplex PCR, while the TCRdb copy is restricted to in-frame clones and leaves out a portion. The sample gives about 160,000 clones, roughly 90% of which show up once; about 4.5% is in the top ten. The material was peripheral blood, obtained 28 days after the second AZD1222 dose. These receptors originate from an adult who received the AZD1222 COVID-19 vaccine.

This clone was observed a single time. The gene calls are TRBV11-2 and TRBJ2-1; D unclear. The CDR3 has 11 residues. In germline, CDR1 is SGHAT, CDR2 FQNNGV. V gave up 3 bases and J gave up 6 bases, with 3 bases separating them. In DNA, the CDR3 is TGTGCCAGCAGCTTCTTCAATGAGCAGTTCTTC. Its protein is CASSFFNEQFF.

CDR3 nucleotides: TGTGCCAGCAGTCTAACACGCGGCAGGGGGCTAACATATAATTCACCCCTCCACTTT. Translated, it gives CASSLTRGRGLTYNSPLHF. The V call is TRBV11-2, the J call TRBJ1-6; 8 bases line up with TRBD1. Germline CDR1 SGHAT, CDR2 FQNNGV. Trimming at V came to 6 bases and at J to 4 bases, leaving 17 bases not matched to a gene. This CDR3 is 19 amino acids long.

The rearrangement joins TRBV18 to TRBJ2-2; D might be TRBD1 or TRBD2, each matching 5 bases. The CDR3 extends over 14 amino acids. Trimming shortened V by 2 bases and J by 6 bases, and 10 bases separated the two germline ends. The germline gives CDR1 KGHSH, CDR2 LQKENI. The CDR3 here is CASSPGDQPGELFF. The CDR3, as DNA: TGTGCCAGCTCACCAGGGGACCAACCCGGGGAGCTGTTTTTT.

The rearrangement uses TRBV4-1 and TRBJ2-5; tentatively, D is TRBD1 (7 bases). This CDR3 region has 15 residues. Looked up from germline, CDR1 is MGHRA and CDR2 is YSYEKL. Trimming left V 4 bases short and J 3 bases short, with 15 bases between. The CDR3 reads CASSPQEGQKETQYF. In nucleotides, the CDR3 is TGCGCCAGCAGCCCACAGGAGGGACAGAAAGAGACCCAGTACTTC.

The V and J genes are TRBV3-1 (or the pseudogene TRBV3-2) and TRBJ2-5, with D perhaps matching TRBD2 (6 bases). This CDR3 comprises 16 residues. The germline V gene encodes CDR1 LGHDT and CDR2 YNNKEL (reference sequence). V was trimmed by 4 bases and J by 0 bases, leaving 15 bases between them. CDR3 nucleotides: TGTGCCAGCAGCCGTCGGACTACTTGGTACCAAGAGACCCAGTACTTC. Amino acid sequence: CASSRRTTWYQETQYF.

This chain connects TRBV7-8 to TRBJ1-5; 7 bases match TRBD1. V lost 4 bases to trimming and J lost 6 bases; unmatched junction nucleotides: 6. Germline V gene data show CDR1 as SGHVS and CDR2 as FQNEAQ. The CDR3 covers 14 residues. The CDR3 protein is CASSSQGKSQPQHF. For the CDR3, the DNA is TGTGCCAGCAGCTCACAGGGGAAAAGTCAGCCCCAGCATTTT. Filled out from reference TRBV7-8 and TRBJ1-5, the complete variable domain reads GAGVSQSPRYKVAKRGQDVALRCDPISGHVSLFWYQQALGQGPEFLTYFQNEAQLDKSGLPSDRFFAERPEGSVSTLKIQRTQQEDSAVYLCASSSQGKSQPQHFGDGTRLSIL.

V usage is TRBV25-1 and J usage is TRBJ2-7, with a tentative D call TRBD1 (5 bases). The CDR3 length is 14 residues. Per germline, CDR1 MGHDK and CDR2 SYGVNS. Deletions cut 3 bases from V and 7 bases from J, with 16 bases between. As DNA, the CDR3 is TGTGCCAGCAGTGATCCCTCTCAGGGTCGGGAGCAGTACTTC. Protein sequence: CASSDPSQGREQYF.

This chain links TRBV6-6 with TRBJ1-5, with D hard to call. Trimming left V 0 bases short and J 6 bases short, with 9 bases between. Germline CDR1 is MNHNY and CDR2 is SVGAGI (reference sequence). The CDR3 consists of 14 residues. CDR3 amino acids: CASSYSRVGQPQHF. CDR3 bases: TGTGCCAGCAGTTACTCGAGAGTGGGTCAGCCCCAGCATTTT.

This clone was seen just once. This chain links TRBV20-1 with TRBJ1-3; D gene uncertain. The CDR3 has 11 amino acids. The germline CDR1 and CDR2 sequences are DFQATT and SNEGSKA (reference sequence). The CDR3 DNA is TGCAGCCTACCCGACGGAAACACCATATATTTT. Amino acids: CSLPDGNTIYF.

This clone was observed once. The chain links TRBV7-9 to TRBJ1-1; the D gene is possibly TRBD1 (5 bases). CDR3 length: 14 amino acids. Looked up from germline, CDR1 is SEHNR and CDR2 is FQNEAQ (reference sequence). Trimming shortened V by 3 bases and J by 0 bases, and 8 bases separated the two germline ends. CDR3 sequence: CASSFGHLNTEAFF. CDR3 in DNA: TGTGCCAGCAGCTTTGGACACCTGAACACTGAAGCTTTCTTT.

CDR3 region: CAWQTVSHEKLFF. The DNA for the CDR3 is TGTGCCTGGCAGACAGTCTCTCATGAAAAACTGTTTTTT. The genes are TRBV30 and TRBJ1-4; a weak D match, TRBD1 (5 bases). Per germline, CDR1 GTSNPN and CDR2 SVGIG (reference sequence). The CDR3 has 13 amino acids. V lost 5 bases and J 6 bases, leaving 13 bases between the germline ends. The full variable domain, completed using reference TRBV30 and TRBJ1-4, is SQTIHQWPATLVQPVGSPLSLECTVEGTSNPNLYWYRQAAGRGLQLLFYSVGIGQISSEVPQNLSASRPQDRQFILSSKKLLLSDSGFYLCAWQTVSHEKLFFGSGTQLSVL.

The chain joins TRBV13 to TRBJ2-5; D is unclear. CDR3 length: 13 amino acids. The germline V gene encodes CDR1 PRHDT and CDR2 FYEKMQ (reference sequence). V was trimmed by 5 bases and J by 5 bases, leaving 12 bases between them. CDR3 loop: CASSLDQLETQYF. CDR3 bases: TGTGCCAGCAGCCTCGACCAGCTGGAGACCCAGTACTTC.

This sequence joins TRBV4-1 and TRBJ1-2; possibly TRBD1 for D (5 bases). Trimming stripped 3 bases from V and 8 bases from J, with 19 bases between. This CDR3 comprises 15 residues. The germline V gene encodes CDR1 MGHRA and CDR2 YSYEKL. CDR3 nucleotides: TGCGCCAGCAGCCAGGGCCCGGGAGGGGCTGAGGGCTACACCTTC. Protein product: CASSQGPGGAEGYTF.

In nucleotides, the CDR3 is TGTGCCAGCACCCTAATAGCTAACTATGGCTACACCTTC. This sequence encodes CASTLIANYGYTF. The chain joins TRBV6-5 to TRBJ1-2, with D unresolved. The germline gives CDR1 MNHEY, CDR2 SVGAGI. The CDR3 is made up of 13 amino acids. The V end lost 7 bases, the J end lost 0 bases, and 9 bases lay between the germline ends.

The CDR3 sequence: CASFTPARTEAFF. CDR3 sequence (DNA): TGTGCCAGCTTCACCCCCGCGCGGACTGAAGCTTTCTTT. The chain joins TRBV27 to TRBJ1-1; D is unresolved. The CDR3 consists of 13 residues. Trimming removed 8 bases at V and 5 bases at J, with 15 bases between. The germline V gene encodes CDR1 MNHEY and CDR2 SMNVEV (reference sequence).

The genes are TRBV3-1 (or the pseudogene TRBV3-2) and TRBJ1-5; D not certain. The CDR3 extends over 16 amino acids. Germline lookup yields CDR1 LGHDT and CDR2 YNNKEL (reference sequence). V was shortened by 4 bases and J by 6 bases, with 19 bases between the two germline ends. The CDR3: CASSPRTDGLSQPQHF. CDR3 nucleotide sequence: TGTGCCAGCAGCCCCAGGACTGATGGTTTGAGTCAGCCCCAGCATTTT.